A single sample gave rise to the 11 T cell receptor beta chains below, sequenced in a study of OX40 agonist ivuxolimab in advanced cancers. The data were produced by immunoSEQ multiplex PCR, yet TCRdb's version contains in-frame clones alone and is incomplete. The table shows tens of thousands of clones, with roughly 91% occurring only once. Sequenced material: CD4+ or CD8+ T cells sorted from blood, taken in a trial of the OX40 agonist ivuxolimab. The receptor set was obtained from an adult with an advanced solid tumor such as melanoma, head and neck, liver or kidney cancer.

The chain carries TRBV18 and TRBJ1-4; weak D call: TRBD1 (6 bases). V lost 5 bases, J lost 5 bases, and 15 bases lay in between. The CDR3 runs to 15 residues. Germline CDR1 is KGHSH and CDR2 is LQKENI. Here the CDR3 DNA reads TGTGCCAGCTCAAAGTCCGGGCAGGGGAATGAAAAACTGTTTTTT. Its protein is CASSKSGQGNEKLFF.

This chain uses TRBV7-3 with TRBJ2-1, with 9 bases matching TRBD2. The CDR3 length is 15 residues. Germline assignment: CDR1 SGHTA and CDR2 FQGTGA. The junction had 3 bases not matched to a gene; V was cut back by 3 bases and J by 3 bases. CDR3 loop: CASSLQRGDYNEQFF. The CDR3 DNA is TGTGCCAGCAGCTTGCAGCGGGGGGACTACAATGAGCAGTTCTTC.

The chain is built from TRBV7-9 and TRBJ2-1, with TRBD2 identical over 7 bases. Germline assignment: CDR1 SEHNR and CDR2 FQNEAQ (reference sequence). This CDR3 comprises 16 residues. V was clipped by 8 bases and J by 7 bases; unmatched bases: 17. In DNA, the CDR3 is TGTGCCAGCCTCACCGCGACTAGTGGGGGGGTAAATGAGCAGTTCTTC. It translates to CASLTATSGGVNEQFF.

This chain joins TRBV18 and TRBJ1-5; no reliable D call. V was cut by 2 bases and J by 2 bases, with 7 bases left in between. Germline loops: CDR1 KGHSH, CDR2 LQKENI. The CDR3 is 14 residues long. The CDR3 loop reads CASSPGYGNQPQHF. In DNA form, the CDR3 reads TGTGCCAGCTCACCAGGGTATGGCAATCAGCCCCAGCATTTT.

The table lists this clone with a count of one. The chain is built from TRBV6-6 and TRBJ2-7, with 7 bases that match TRBD1. The germline V gene encodes CDR1 MNHNY and CDR2 SVGAGI (reference sequence). V lost 5 bases and J lost 2; bases outside the gene matches: 9. The CDR3 is 15 amino acids. CDR3 in DNA: TGTGCCAGCAGTACACCACAGGGGCACCCCTACGAGCAGTACTTC. Protein: CASSTPQGHPYEQYF.

V and J are TRBV6-1 and TRBJ1-1, with unresolved D. The germline gives CDR1 MNHNS, CDR2 SASEGT. The length of the CDR3 is 15 residues. V was clipped by 1 base and J by 0 bases, with 9 bases between them. The CDR3 here is CASSEGVQMNTEAFF. CDR3 nucleotides: TGTGCCAGCAGTGAAGGGGTCCAAATGAACACTGAAGCTTTCTTT.

The rearrangement joins TRBV6-5 to TRBJ2-7; 10 bases line up with TRBD2. V dropped 2 bases and J dropped 6; count of bases not matched to a gene: 4. This CDR3 has 14 amino acids. CDR1 is MNHEY and CDR2 is SVGAGI in the germline V gene. The CDR3 loop reads CASSYGTSVGEQYF. CDR3 sequence (DNA): TGTGCCAGCAGTTACGGGACTAGCGTCGGCGAGCAGTACTTC.

The CDR3 here is CASSSEEVAEAFF. The CDR3 DNA reads as TGTGCCAGCAGTTCTGAAGAGGTCGCTGAAGCTTTCTTT. J is TRBJ1-1 and V is TRBV6-6; D is unresolved. Germline CDR1 is MNHNY and CDR2 is SVGAGI (reference sequence). V dropped 4 bases and J dropped 6 bases, with 12 bases sitting between them. The CDR3 contains 13 residues.

The chain uses TRBV7-3 and TRBJ2-2; no clear D gene. V was pared by 3 bases and J by 5 bases, with 13 bases between. Germline V gene data show CDR1 as SGHTA and CDR2 as FQGTGA. The CDR3 length is 15 residues. CDR3 region: CASSLAAAATGELFF. The CDR3, as DNA: TGTGCCAGCAGCTTGGCAGCCGCAGCGACCGGGGAGCTGTTTTTT.

The chain employs TRBV9 and TRBJ2-5; D is uncertain. Per the germline V gene, CDR1 is SGDLS and CDR2 is YYNGEE. V was pared by 3 bases and J by 5 bases, with 8 bases between. The CDR3 is 12 amino acids. CDR3 coding DNA: TGTGCCAGCAGCGAGTTTGGGGAGACCCAGTACTTC. It is translated as CASSEFGETQYF.

A note on this clone: The sample has other DNA sequences that encode this CDR3 too. The gene calls are TRBV20-1 and TRBJ1-2; D remains ambiguous. This CDR3 region has 11 residues. From germline, CDR1 is DFQATT and CDR2 SNEGSKA (reference sequence). V was trimmed by 3 bases and J by 3 bases, leaving 5 bases between them. The CDR3 loop reads CSARTDYGYTF. The CDR3 DNA follows: TGCAGTGCTAGGACGGACTATGGCTACACCTTC.